This entry concerns a single T cell receptor beta chain. Its specificity is not known. This CDR3 has 14 residues. V dropped 3 bases and J dropped 3; count of bases not matched to a gene: 2. In germline, CDR1 is KGHSH, CDR2 LQKENI. The data belong to a study of Ad26.COV2.S vaccination and SARS-CoV-2 variants. Across the whole study: Ad26.COV2.S was injected intramuscularly once or twice, 56 days apart. General study points: Total T cell responses, in the TCR breadth and depth analyses, may have been underestimated.

Treatment specified: some 20 received Ad26.COV2.S at low or high dose, single or two shots; about 5 received placebo; per-sample allocation not given. On day 63 after the first injection, vaccine and placebo recipients gave samples. Sequencing used immunoSEQ multiplex PCR; TCRdb keeps in-frame clones, though not all of them. The repertoire holds roughly 680,000 clones, more than 70% seen once, with about 1.5% in the top ten. The V gene is TRBV18, the J gene TRBJ2-1, with TRBD2 identical over 7 bases. The sequence derives from a person between 18 and 60 years old who received the Ad26.COV2.S COVID-19 vaccine or a placebo. The source was peripheral blood, collected in a trial of Ad26.COV2.S vaccine versus placebo. CDR3 amino acids: CASSPGGGYNEQFF. The CDR3 region has the DNA TGTGCCAGCTCACCCGGCGGGGGCTACAATGAGCAGTTCTTC.